Below are 25 T cell receptor beta chains sequenced from a single sample in a study of T cell responses to AZD1222 COVID-19 vaccine. Measured with immunoSEQ multiplex PCR; TCRdb has only the in-frame clones, and not every one. The sample yields approximately 60,000 clones, 75% to 90% seen once. Sequencing used peripheral blood, obtained on day 0 of AZD1222 vaccination. Receptors were obtained from an adult in good health.

The chain employs TRBV7-9 and TRBJ1-2, with 7 bases that match TRBD1. The germline CDR1 and CDR2 sequences are SEHNR and FQNEAQ (reference sequence). V lost 5 bases, J lost 1 base, and 7 bases stayed unmatched. This CDR3 has 15 residues. The CDR3 DNA reads TGTGCCAGCAGCCGGGGACAGATAATTAACTATGGCTACACCTTC. Translating gives CASSRGQIINYGYTF.

The CDR3 nucleotides are TGTGCCAGCAGCTTCAAGACTAGCGGGAGTTCTGAGCAGTTCTTC. Amino acid sequence: CASSFKTSGSSEQFF. The chain combines TRBV13 with TRBJ2-1, with 12 nucleotides matching TRBD2. Germline CDR1 PRHDT, CDR2 FYEKMQ (reference sequence). CDR3 length equals 15 residues. J lost 9 bases, V lost 3 bases, and 6 bases had no gene match.

This clone has just one count. The J gene is TRBJ1-6, the V gene TRBV28, with 8 bases identical to TRBD1. The ends lost 2 bases at V and 7 bases at J; junction bases unmatched: 7. Per germline, CDR1 MDHEN and CDR2 SYDVKM. The CDR3 is 16 amino acids. The CDR3 loop reads CASSLVTGGKNSPLHF. The CDR3 DNA reads as TGTGCCAGCAGTTTAGTCACAGGGGGGAAAAATTCACCCCTCCACTTT.

The V call is TRBV5-4, the J call TRBJ1-1; the match to TRBD1 covers 10 bases. The V gene's germline CDR1 is SGHNT and CDR2 YYREEE (reference sequence). The CDR3 loop spans 16 amino acids. V shed 3 bases, J shed 6 bases, and the junction held 11 bases outside the gene matches. The CDR3 loop reads CASSWGEDRGRAEAFF. The DNA for the CDR3 is TGTGCCAGCAGCTGGGGAGAAGACAGGGGGCGGGCTGAAGCTTTCTTT.

The chain uses TRBV12-5 and TRBJ1-1; unclear D gene. V was pared by 5 bases and J by 5 bases, with 9 bases between. This CDR3 region has 12 residues. Looked up from germline, CDR1 is LGHNT and CDR2 is FRNRAP. The CDR3 is CASGGVDTEAFF. DNA for the CDR3: TGTGCTAGTGGTGGGGTTGATACTGAAGCTTTCTTT.

This chain links TRBV28 with TRBJ1-1; TRBD1 matches at 9 bases. Germline values: CDR1 MDHEN, CDR2 SYDVKM. This CDR3 region has 15 residues. The trim removed 2 bases at V and 5 bases at J, leaving 6 bases unmatched. This chain's CDR3 is CASSLRGQGGTEAFF. In nucleotides, the CDR3 is TGTGCCAGCAGTTTAAGGGGACAGGGAGGGACTGAAGCTTTCTTT.

This chain links TRBV28 with TRBJ1-1, with D perhaps matching TRBD1 (5 bases). The CDR3 has 14 amino acids. The germline V gene encodes CDR1 MDHEN and CDR2 SYDVKM. V lost 7 bases and J 1 base, leaving 13 bases between the germline ends. The CDR3 sequence is CASTWQGANTEAFF. The CDR3 region has the DNA TGTGCCAGCACCTGGCAGGGCGCGAACACTGAAGCTTTCTTT. Combining the CDR3 with reference TRBV28 and TRBJ1-1 gives the whole variable domain DVKVTQSSRYLVKRTGEKVFLECVQDMDHENMFWYRQDPGLGLRLIYFSYDVKMKEKGDIPEGYSVSREKKERFSLILESASTNQTSMYLCASTWQGANTEAFFGQGTRLTVV.

This chain joins TRBV2 and TRBJ1-1; the D is unclear. The CDR3 has 13 residues. V dropped 4 bases and J dropped 5 bases, with 11 bases sitting between them. The germline V gene encodes CDR1 SNHLY and CDR2 FYNNEI. The CDR3 nucleotides read TGTGCCAGCAGTGGTGGCCGGTGGACTGAAGCTTTCTTT. It translates to CASSGGRWTEAFF.

The chain carries TRBV9 and TRBJ2-3, with a possible D match to TRBD1 (5 bases). The CDR3 contains 15 residues. The V gene's germline CDR1 is SGDLS and CDR2 YYNGEE. Trimming shortened V by 1 base and J by 6 bases, and 15 bases separated the two germline ends. CDR3 DNA sequence: TGTGCCAGCAGCGTACAGGGCAGCCTTTCGGATACGCAGTATTTT. Protein product: CASSVQGSLSDTQYF.

This clone has only one observation. The V and J genes are TRBV28 and TRBJ1-6; D not certain. The ends were cut back, 3 bases at V and 5 bases at J, with 8 bases in the middle. Germline assignment: CDR1 MDHEN and CDR2 SYDVKM. CDR3 length equals 14 residues. CDR3 coding DNA: TGTGCCAGCAGTTTGGCTGGAAATAATTCACCCCTCCACTTT. Translation gives CASSLAGNNSPLHF. The variable domain in full, completed from reference TRBV28 and TRBJ1-6, reads DVKVTQSSRYLVKRTGEKVFLECVQDMDHENMFWYRQDPGLGLRLIYFSYDVKMKEKGDIPEGYSVSREKKERFSLILESASTNQTSMYLCASSLAGNNSPLHFGNGTRLTVT.

The chain carries TRBV27 and TRBJ2-3; 7 positions match TRBD2. The CDR3 length is 18 residues. From germline, CDR1 is MNHEY and CDR2 SMNVEV (reference sequence). The junction had 24 bases not matched to a gene; V was cut back by 9 bases and J by 6 bases. In nucleotides, the CDR3 is TGTGCCAGGATGAAATTCCGGGAGGTAGACGATAGTGCGGATACGCAGTATTTT. It codes for CARMKFREVDDSADTQYF.

The chain employs TRBV4-3 and TRBJ1-2; tentative D call: TRBD1 (5 bases). The germline V and J ends were trimmed by 0 bases and 2 bases, with 10 bases remaining between them. Germline V lookup: CDR1 LGHNA, CDR2 YSLEER. The CDR3 covers 15 residues. In nucleotides, the CDR3 is TGCGCCAGCAGCCAAGAAGGGACTACGAACTATGGCTACACCTTC. Protein: CASSQEGTTNYGYTF.

This chain links TRBV7-6 with TRBJ1-5; a weak D match, TRBD1 (5 bases). With 1 base removed from V and 0 bases from J, the gap between germline ends came to 13 bases. Looked up from germline, CDR1 is SGHVS and CDR2 is FNYEAQ. The CDR3 has 17 residues. DNA of the CDR3: TGTGCCAGCAGCTTAGGAGGGACGGCAACTAGCAATCAGCCCCAGCATTTT. As protein: CASSLGGTATSNQPQHF.

The V and J genes are TRBV2 and TRBJ1-4; TRBD1 might be the D (5 bases). The V gene's germline CDR1 is SNHLY and CDR2 FYNNEI. V lost 8 bases, J lost 4 bases, and 14 bases lay in between. The CDR3 runs to 14 residues. In DNA, the CDR3 is TGTGCCAGCCGTACAGGTAGCGGTAATGAAAAACTGTTTTTT. Translating gives CASRTGSGNEKLFF. Supplemented by reference TRBV2 and TRBJ1-4, the full variable domain reads EPEVTQTPSHQVTQMGQEVILRCVPISNHLYFYWYRQILGQKVEFLVSFYNNEISEKSEIFDDQFSVERPDGSNFTLKIRSTKLEDSAMYFCASRTGSGNEKLFFGSGTQLSVL.

V is TRBV3-1 (or the pseudogene TRBV3-2) and J is TRBJ1-1; D is uncertain. Looked up from germline, CDR1 is LGHDT and CDR2 is YNNKEL (reference sequence). V was trimmed by 3 bases and J by 7 bases, leaving 12 bases between them. CDR3 length: 13 amino acids. DNA of the CDR3: TGTGCCAGCAGCCAGGGTAGGGCCATTGAAGCTTTCTTT. It encodes CASSQGRAIEAFF.

The chain's CDR3 is CASKPGAAWAEKNTEAFF. In nucleotides, the CDR3 is TGCGCCAGCAAACCTGGTGCCGCGTGGGCAGAAAAGAACACTGAAGCTTTCTTT. J is TRBJ1-1 and V is TRBV5-1, with D uncertain. V dropped 6 bases and J dropped 1 base, with 25 bases sitting between them. The CDR3 has 18 residues. CDR1 and CDR2 (germline): SGHRS, YFSETQ.

The CDR3 region is CASSQDTNAGSYEQYF. The DNA of the CDR3 is TGCGCCAGCAGCCAAGACACAAACGCAGGCTCCTACGAGCAGTACTTC. This sequence joins TRBV4-3 and TRBJ2-7; D not certain. The CDR3 extends over 16 amino acids. V was clipped by 0 bases and J by 0 bases, with 12 bases between them. Germline V CDR1 and CDR2: LGHNA, YSLEER.

This clone has just one count. The rearrangement joins TRBV18 to TRBJ2-1; TRBD1 aligns across 7 bases. The J segment lost 7 bases and the V segment lost 5 bases, leaving 5 bases of the junction unmatched. The CDR3 runs to 13 residues. Germline V gene sequence: CDR1 KGHSH, CDR2 LQKENI. For the CDR3, the DNA is TGTGCCAGCTCAAGGGGACAGAAAAATGAGCAGTTCTTC. It yields the protein CASSRGQKNEQFF.

The V gene is TRBV2, the J gene TRBJ2-1; 14 positions match TRBD2. Germline V gives CDR1 SNHLY, CDR2 FYNNEI. The CDR3 loop spans 17 amino acids. Trimming removed 1 base from V and 8 bases from J; junction bases left unmatched: 7. CDR3 sequence reads: CASSEELGLAGAYEQFF. The DNA of the CDR3 is TGTGCCAGCAGTGAAGAGTTGGGACTAGCGGGAGCTTATGAGCAGTTCTTC.

The chain carries TRBV4-2 and TRBJ2-6, with D maybe TRBD2 (6 bases). Germline-derived CDR1 and CDR2 are LGHNA and YNFKEQ. Trimming stripped 5 bases from V and 1 base from J, with 9 bases between. This CDR3 is built from 15 residues. The DNA of the CDR3 is TGTGCCAGCAGCTCGGGAGTGTCTGGGGCCAACGTCCTGACTTTC. The encoded protein is CASSSGVSGANVLTF.

CDR3 coding DNA: TGTGCCAGCAGTTACGATTACAGTGCCTACGAGCAGTACTTC. Translating gives CASSYDYSAYEQYF. This chain links TRBV6-5 with TRBJ2-7; D ambiguous. Trimming left V 2 bases short and J 2 bases short, with 10 bases between. This CDR3 comprises 14 residues. Germline V CDR1 and CDR2: MNHEY, SVGAGI.

This chain uses TRBV24-1 with TRBJ2-5, with unresolved D. The germline CDR1 and CDR2 sequences are KGHDR and SFDVKD. The CDR3 contains 12 residues. V shed 8 bases and J shed 11 bases, with 17 bases lying between them. Here the CDR3 DNA reads TGTGCCACCATTCAAGCCCTAGTTTTTCAGTACTTC. It encodes CATIQALVFQYF.

V gene TRBV12-3 or TRBV12-4 combines with J gene TRBJ2-5, with TRBD1 matching 8 bases. This CDR3 is built from 13 residues. With V trimmed by 7 bases and J by 6 bases, 7 bases remained unmatched. The CDR3 protein is CASTGQGGQTQYF. CDR3 in DNA: TGTGCCAGCACCGGACAGGGCGGGCAGACCCAGTACTTC.

The chain links TRBV5-1 to TRBJ2-7, with TRBD2 identical over 7 bases. V lost 2 bases to trimming and J lost 0 bases; unmatched junction nucleotides: 2. This CDR3 spans 14 amino acids. The germline V gene has CDR1 SGHRS and CDR2 YFSETQ. CDR3 nucleotide sequence: TGCGCCAGCAGCTTTGCGGGAGCCTCCTACGAGCAGTACTTC. It is translated as CASSFAGASYEQYF.

The V and J genes are TRBV19 and TRBJ2-7, with 13 bases that match TRBD2. The CDR3 totals 17 residues. From germline, CDR1 is LNHDA and CDR2 SQIVND (reference sequence). The V gene end was trimmed by 5 bases and the J gene end by 1 base; junction bases not matched to a gene: 8. CDR3 residues: CASSPRTSGSESYEQYF. The CDR3 DNA is TGTGCCAGTAGTCCCAGGACTAGCGGGAGCGAGTCCTACGAGCAGTACTTC. Full variable domain (rest looked up from reference TRBV19 and TRBJ2-7): DGGITQSPKYLFRKEGQNVTLSCEQNLNHDAMYWYRQDPGQGLRLIYYSQIVNDFQKGDIAEGYSVSREKKESFPLTVTSAQKNPTAFYLCASSPRTSGSESYEQYFGPGTRLTVT.